A selection of T cell receptor beta chains follows, all from one sample in a study of early T cells in non-severe SARS-CoV-2 infection. TCRdb recomputed calls from the 5' RACE reads with MiXCR, one row per CDR3 protein. The data hold over 30,000 distinct CDR3 sequences, with about 4.9% observed a single time. The sequencing sample was made of whole blood. These receptors were collected from an adult who was a healthcare worker with PCR-confirmed SARS-CoV-2 infection or an uninfected control (not recorded which). CDR3s include the opening cysteine and the closing phenylalanine or tryptophan.

V gene: TRBV20-1; J gene: TRBJ2-1; CDR3 protein: CSARSSGGIRNEQFF
V gene: TRBV11-2; J gene: TRBJ1-1; CDR3 protein: CASCPQKFMNTEAFF
V gene: TRBV20-1; J gene: TRBJ2-1; CDR3 protein: CSARWLAGNEQFF
V gene: TRBV7-2; J gene: TRBJ2-3; CDR3 protein: CASSTGTSGSTDTQYF
V gene: TRBV10-3; J gene: TRBJ2-3; CDR3 protein: CAIGSRVEDTQYF
V gene: TRBV7-2; J gene: TRBJ2-7; CDR3 protein: CASSQTGYEQYF
V gene: TRBV7-6; J gene: TRBJ2-3; CDR3 protein: CASSKTSGTDTQYF
V gene: TRBV7-9; J gene: TRBJ1-4; CDR3 protein: CVTQSGVTNEKLFF
V gene: TRBV30; J gene: TRBJ2-3; CDR3 protein: CAWRLAGADTQYF
V gene: TRBV14; J gene: TRBJ2-2; CDR3 protein: CASSQVSGELFF
V gene: TRBV7-6; J gene: TRBJ2-1; CDR3 protein: CASSFLGAYNEQFF
V gene: TRBV5-5; J gene: TRBJ1-1; CDR3 protein: CASSPDQSWMNTEAFF
V gene: TRBV6-6; J gene: TRBJ2-5; CDR3 protein: CASSYSLGLAGVLQTQYF
V gene: TRBV9; J gene: TRBJ2-2; CDR3 protein: CASSVFGYRKSNTGELFF
V gene: TRBV12-3/TRBV12-4; J gene: TRBJ2-1; CDR3 protein: CASTRGWGNEQFF
V gene: TRBV11-2; J gene: TRBJ2-7; CDR3 protein: CASRQTSRYEQYF
V gene: TRBV6-2/TRBV6-3; J gene: TRBJ2-3; CDR3 protein: CASSRKGRDTQYF
V gene: TRBV7-2; J gene: TRBJ1-6; CDR3 protein: CASSPRLEGWNSPLHF
V gene: TRBV29-1; J gene: TRBJ2-3; CDR3 protein: CSAAPGLGTDTQYF
V gene: TRBV7-2; J gene: TRBJ2-1; CDR3 protein: CASSLIGNEQFF
V gene: TRBV3-1; J gene: TRBJ1-3; CDR3 protein: CASSQAGGTGNTIYF
V gene: TRBV9; J gene: TRBJ1-1; CDR3 protein: CASSVAYRGTEAFF
V gene: TRBV7-2; J gene: TRBJ2-3; CDR3 protein: CASSSQWGFPDTQYF
V gene: TRBV7-8; J gene: TRBJ2-7; CDR3 protein: CASSSQGFDEQYF
V gene: TRBV7-9; J gene: TRBJ1-1; CDR3 protein: CASSLSDRVSSEAFF
V gene: TRBV27; J gene: TRBJ2-1; CDR3 protein: CASSPPSGRASGGNNEQFF
V gene: TRBV5-1; J gene: TRBJ2-1; CDR3 protein: CASSLPPPGRASYNEQFF
V gene: TRBV25-1; J gene: TRBJ1-1; CDR3 protein: CASSESLNTEAFF
V gene: TRBV7-3; J gene: TRBJ2-1; CDR3 protein: CASSPFDLAGGPNEQFF
V gene: TRBV5-1; J gene: TRBJ2-1; CDR3 protein: CASSLQEETTYNEQFF
V gene: TRBV7-8; J gene: TRBJ2-4; CDR3 protein: CASSSGAIGNIQYF
V gene: TRBV7-9; J gene: TRBJ2-4; CDR3 protein: CASSFPRQGGKNIQYF
V gene: TRBV20-1; J gene: TRBJ2-1; CDR3 protein: CSARDRRFRNEQFF
V gene: TRBV7-2; J gene: TRBJ2-2; CDR3 protein: CASTGTGRTGELFF
V gene: TRBV4-2; J gene: TRBJ1-2; CDR3 protein: CASSQAGTGLFYGYTF
V gene: TRBV18; J gene: TRBJ1-1; CDR3 protein: CASSRMNTEAFF
V gene: TRBV4-2; J gene: TRBJ2-2; CDR3 protein: CASSQVSFPGQGVPGELFF
V gene: TRBV28; J gene: TRBJ1-1; CDR3 protein: CASSFPRGAGLTEAFF
V gene: TRBV5-1; J gene: TRBJ2-3; CDR3 protein: CASSSLAGVSTDTQYF
V gene: TRBV7-9; J gene: TRBJ2-7; CDR3 protein: CASSRTYEQYF
V gene: TRBV19; J gene: TRBJ2-7; CDR3 protein: CASSSGTGNSYEQYF
V gene: TRBV24-1; J gene: TRBJ2-1; CDR3 protein: CATSDRRIASNEQFF
V gene: TRBV7-6; J gene: TRBJ2-5; CDR3 protein: CASSLGIQETQYF
V gene: TRBV19; J gene: TRBJ1-1; CDR3 protein: CASEDRENTEAFF
V gene: TRBV5-1; J gene: TRBJ2-3; CDR3 protein: CASSSTGQALDTQYF
V gene: TRBV3-1; J gene: TRBJ2-2; CDR3 protein: CASSRDRVNTGELFF
V gene: TRBV11-2; J gene: TRBJ2-2; CDR3 protein: CASSLDTITGELFF
V gene: TRBV7-9; J gene: TRBJ2-1; CDR3 protein: CASSSAGPDNEQFF
V gene: TRBV7-8; J gene: TRBJ2-7; CDR3 protein: CASSSRPGQGYHEQYF
V gene: TRBV20-1; J gene: TRBJ1-5; CDR3 protein: CSAREEGRGNQPQHF